These T cell receptor beta chains were read from a single sample in a study of cytomegalovirus exposure and HLA in healthy donors. Data came from immunoSEQ multiplex PCR; TCRdb stores just in-frame clones and leaves some out. This repertoire shows around 94,000 clones, roughly 80% found once; its top ten account for over 9%. The sequenced material came from PBMCs. Every receptor here comes from a human donor in good health. Both conserved end residues are part of each CDR3. The D gene is left open where the match is weak. Only some rows state a clone size, as once, few, many or a class for expanded clones.

TRBJ1-5,TRBD1,TRBV10-3,few,14,CAISETGGNQPQHF,TGTGCCATCAGTGAGACAGGGGGCAATCAGCCCCAGCATTTT
TRBJ2-1,NA,TRBV7-3,NA,14,CASSLGSGYNEQFF,TGTGCCAGCAGCTTAGGATCAGGCTACAATGAGCAGTTCTTC
TRBJ2-7,NA,TRBV7-2,NA,16,CASSFGGWAGGYEQYF,TGTGCCAGCAGCTTTGGGGGGTGGGCAGGGGGCTACGAGCAGTACTTC
TRBJ1-4,NA,TRBV7-6,NA,15,CASSLAEGKGEKLFF,TGTGCCAGCAGCTTAGCGGAGGGGAAGGGCGAAAAACTGTTTTTT
TRBJ2-7,TRBD1,TRBV5-1,NA,14,CASSTGTANYEQYF,TGCGCCAGCAGCACCGGGACAGCGAACTACGAGCAGTACTTC
TRBJ2-5,TRBD1,TRBV7-2,few,13,CASLRDRGETQYF,TGTGCCAGCCTCCGGGACAGGGGGGAGACCCAGTACTTC
TRBJ1-2,TRBD1,TRBV6-4,NA,15,CASTPRGDSYYGYTF,TGTGCCAGCACCCCGAGAGGGGACAGTTACTATGGCTACACCTTC
TRBJ1-2,TRBD1,TRBV7-2,NA,13,CASSMGQGNGYTF,TGTGCCAGCAGCATGGGACAGGGTAACGGCTACACCTTC
TRBJ1-2,NA,TRBV7-8,NA,13,CASSPSTDYGYTF,TGTGCCAGCAGCCCATCGACAGACTATGGCTACACCTTC
TRBJ1-5,NA,TRBV11-2,NA,13,CASSSRDSQPQHF,TGTGCCAGCAGCTCGCGCGACAGTCAGCCCCAGCATTTT
TRBJ2-7,NA,TRBV19,NA,14,CASSIPGTRYEQYF,TGTGCCAGTAGTATCCCGGGAACCCGCTACGAGCAGTACTTC
TRBJ1-2,NA,TRBV28,once,11,CASIGGNGYTF,TGTGCCAGCATAGGGGGAAACGGCTACACCTTC
TRBJ1-6,NA,TRBV11-1,NA,13,CASSLTAGSPLHF,TGTGCCAGCAGCTTAACAGCTGGTTCACCCCTCCACTTT
TRBJ1-6,TRBD1,TRBV30,NA,15,CAWSVSRGRGSPLHF,TGTGCCTGGAGTGTAAGCAGGGGGCGGGGATCACCCCTCCACTTT
TRBJ2-1,NA,TRBV5-1,NA,17,CASRGPGEDANSNEQFF,TGCGCCAGCAGGGGGCCGGGGGAGGACGCCAATTCCAATGAGCAGTTCTTC
TRBJ2-3,TRBD2,TRBV7-2,once,17,CASSLVASGSSGDTQYF,TGTGCCAGCAGCTTAGTGGCTAGCGGGAGCTCGGGAGATACGCAGTATTTT
TRBJ2-7,TRBD2,TRBV6-1,few,14,CASSVSAGELQQYF,TGTGCCAGCAGTGTTTCAGCGGGAGAACTACAGCAGTACTTC
TRBJ2-3,TRBD2,TRBV7-6,NA,17,CASSLAPLAGRADTQYF,TGTGCCAGCAGCTTGGCCCCTTTAGCGGGTAGGGCAGATACGCAGTATTTT
TRBJ2-7,TRBD1,TRBV27,NA,16,CASSVQVTGSPYEQYF,TGTGCCAGCAGTGTACAAGTGACAGGGTCGCCCTACGAGCAGTACTTC
TRBJ1-1,NA,TRBV7-9,NA,17,CASSLAGHRGTKTEAFF,TGTGCCAGCAGCTTAGCCGGTCATCGGGGGACGAAGACTGAAGCTTTCTTT
TRBJ2-7,TRBD1,TRBV5-8,NA,15,CASSWDSALVGRQYF,TGTGCCAGCAGCTGGGACAGCGCCCTGGTTGGGAGGCAGTACTTC
TRBJ1-5,TRBD1,TRBV6-5,NA,14,CASSDRDQRQPQHF,TGTGCCAGCAGCGACAGGGACCAGAGACAGCCCCAGCATTTT
TRBJ1-3,NA,TRBV28,NA,14,CASRGGAPGNTIYF,TGTGCCAGCAGAGGAGGGGCACCTGGAAACACCATATATTTT
TRBJ1-1,NA,TRBV15,few,15,CATSRDSWGETEAFF,TGTGCCACCAGCAGAGACTCCTGGGGGGAGACTGAAGCTTTCTTT
TRBJ1-1,NA,TRBV29-1,once,13,CSVARTGNTEAFF,TGCAGCGTTGCCCGAACAGGGAACACTGAAGCTTTCTTT